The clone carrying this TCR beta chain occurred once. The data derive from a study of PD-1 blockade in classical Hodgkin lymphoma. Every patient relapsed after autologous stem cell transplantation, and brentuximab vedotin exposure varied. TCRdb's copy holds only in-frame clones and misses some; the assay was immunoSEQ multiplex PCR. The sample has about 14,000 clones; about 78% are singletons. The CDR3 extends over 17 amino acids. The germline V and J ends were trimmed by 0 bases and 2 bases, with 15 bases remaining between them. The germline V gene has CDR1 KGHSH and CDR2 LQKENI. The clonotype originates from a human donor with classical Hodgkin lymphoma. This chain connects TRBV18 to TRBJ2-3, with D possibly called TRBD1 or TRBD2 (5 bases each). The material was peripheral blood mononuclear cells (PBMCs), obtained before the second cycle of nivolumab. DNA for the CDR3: TGTGCCAGCTCACCACCGATCGGGACGAGCTACACAGATACGCAGTATTTT. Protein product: CASSPPIGTSYTDTQYF.